Presented here are 27 T cell receptor beta chains from one specimen sequenced in a study of high-grade serous ovarian cancer treatment subgroups. Some clones are missing from TCRdb's copy, which holds only in-frame ones; the method was immunoSEQ multiplex PCR. The sample records about 16,000 clones, under 85% being singletons. Tumor samples were obtained before definitive surgery or chemotherapy. Source material: tumor tissue. The receptors derive from a human donor with high-grade serous ovarian cancer.

V gene TRBV28 combines with J gene TRBJ2-3; D may be TRBD2 (6 bases). V was clipped by 2 bases and J by 2 bases, with 11 bases between them. The CDR3 spans 15 residues. Germline assignment: CDR1 MDHEN and CDR2 SYDVKM. This CDR3 reads CASSLGGATTDTQYF. CDR3 DNA sequence: TGTGCCAGCAGTTTAGGAGGGGCGACCACAGATACGCAGTATTTT.

The chain joins TRBV5-4 to TRBJ2-7; D remains ambiguous. With 6 bases removed from V and 2 bases from J, the gap between germline ends came to 15 bases. CDR1 SGHNT and CDR2 YYREEE come from the germline V gene (reference sequence). The CDR3 extends over 14 amino acids. Here the CDR3 DNA reads TGTGCCAGCAAAAAGATCCGGCGGCCCTACGAGCAGTACTTC. Translation: CASKKIRRPYEQYF.

The genes are TRBV28 and TRBJ2-3, with D unclear. This CDR3 region has 12 residues. The germline V gene has CDR1 MDHEN and CDR2 SYDVKM. V was shortened by 6 bases and J by 1 base, with 5 bases between the two germline ends. The CDR3 coding sequence is TGTGCCAGCAGCTCAGGCACAGATACGCAGTATTTT. Translation: CASSSGTDTQYF.

This clone came up a few times. The chain has TRBV10-3 and TRBJ2-2; maybe TRBD2 (5 bases). The CDR3 covers 10 residues. Germline V gene lookup returns CDR1 ENHRY and CDR2 SYGVKD. Trimming took 9 bases from V and 7 from J, leaving 6 bases between them. Written as DNA, the CDR3 is TGTGCCATTGGAGGCGGGGAGCTGTTTTTT. It specifies CAIGGGELFF.

This clone appeared a single time. This rearrangement joins TRBV5-1 to TRBJ2-5; a weak D match, TRBD1 (6 bases). Judging by the DNA end, TRBJ2-7 fits better; the J call may be wrong. Germline CDR1 SGHRS, CDR2 YFSETQ. The CDR3 length is 13 residues. CDR3 DNA: TGCGCCAGCAGCTGGACAGCGACCTACGAGCAGTACTTC. As protein: CASSWTATYEQYF.

The V gene is TRBV5-6, the J gene TRBJ2-7; possibly TRBD1 for D (6 bases). Germline V gene data show CDR1 as SGHDT and CDR2 as YYEEEE. The CDR3 covers 14 residues. Trimming took off 2 bases at V and 9 bases at J, with 18 bases between the two ends. CDR3 DNA: TGTGCCAGCAGCTTACGGACAGTCATCGAGGGGCAGTACTTC. As protein: CASSLRTVIEGQYF.

This chain connects TRBV4-3 to TRBJ2-1, with 8 bases identical to TRBD2. Germline loops: CDR1 LGHNA, CDR2 YSLEER. The CDR3 extends over 17 amino acids. V was pared by 4 bases and J by 9 bases, with 17 bases of the junction left unmatched. CDR3 amino acids: CASSLRSPAGAGVEQFF. The CDR3 coding sequence is TGCGCCAGCAGCCTAAGGTCCCCAGCGGGGGCGGGGGTTGAGCAGTTCTTC.

This clone was recorded a few times. V is TRBV10-3 and J is TRBJ1-3; D not certain. The CDR3 is 11 residues long. Germline CDR1 is ENHRY and CDR2 is SYGVKD. The V end was cut by 5 bases, the J end by 4 bases, with 3 bases between. The CDR3 DNA reads TGTGCCATCAGTTCGGGAAACACCATATATTTT. Amino acid sequence: CAISSGNTIYF.

The chain carries TRBV6-1 and TRBJ1-3; 8 bases line up with TRBD1. Per the germline V gene, CDR1 is MNHNS and CDR2 is SASEGT. CDR3 size: 13 residues. V was pared by 6 bases and J by 8 bases, with 6 bases of the junction left unmatched. The DNA for the CDR3 is TGTGCCAGCAGGGACAGGGCAGCAGACACCATATATTTT. Protein product: CASRDRAADTIYF.

V is TRBV28 and J is TRBJ2-5, with 8 bases that match TRBD1. V was pared by 8 bases and J by 1 base, with 6 bases of the junction left unmatched. The CDR3 is made up of 14 amino acids. CDR1 is MDHEN, CDR2 SYDVKM, per germline. The CDR3 spells CASSQDRVQETQYF. CDR3 bases: TGTGCCAGCTCCCAGGACAGGGTCCAAGAGACCCAGTACTTC. The full variable domain, rest sourced from reference TRBV28 and TRBJ2-5, is DVKVTQSSRYLVKRTGEKVFLECVQDMDHENMFWYRQDPGLGLRLIYFSYDVKMKEKGDIPEGYSVSREKKERFSLILESASTNQTSMYLCASSQDRVQETQYFGPGTRLLVL.

The chain links TRBV6-5 to TRBJ1-4; the D gene is possibly TRBD1 (5 bases). CDR3 length equals 15 residues. In germline, CDR1 is MNHEY, CDR2 SVGAGI. The V end was cut by 1 base, the J end by 2 bases, with 8 bases between. The CDR3, as DNA: TGTGCCAGCAGTTACTTGGGGCGGACTAATGAAAAACTGTTTTTT. Protein: CASSYLGRTNEKLFF.

This chain links TRBV7-9 with TRBJ2-5, with TRBD1 identical over 8 bases. After removal of 10 bases from V and 5 bases from J, the junction contained 6 bases not matched to a gene. CDR3 length: 12 amino acids. Germline V gene sequence: CDR1 SEHNR, CDR2 FQNEAQ (reference sequence). The CDR3 loop is CATDYRGETQYF. The CDR3 coding sequence is TGTGCCACCGACTACAGGGGGGAGACCCAGTACTTC.

The gene calls are TRBV23-1 and TRBJ2-5, with D possibly being TRBD1 (7 bases). TRBV23-1 is recorded as an ORF, its role being uncertain. V lost 8 bases, J lost 4 bases, and 17 bases lay in between. This CDR3 has 14 amino acids. DNA of the CDR3: TGCGCCAGCCTCCTCACGCGGGACAGAGAGACCCAGTACTTC. Protein: CASLLTRDRETQYF.

The J gene is TRBJ2-7, the V gene TRBV13; TRBD2 matches 9 bases. Germline trimming cut 2 bases from V and 2 bases from J; bases unmatched to any gene: 4. Germline V gives CDR1 PRHDT, CDR2 FYEKMQ (reference sequence). This CDR3 has 15 residues. CDR3 in DNA: TGTGCCAGCAGCTTAAGGCTAGCGGGGCCCTACGAGCAGTACTTC. Amino acid sequence: CASSLRLAGPYEQYF.

This sequence joins TRBV6-1 and TRBJ2-7; TRBD1 aligns across 11 bases. The CDR3 is 15 amino acids. CDR1 is MNHNS and CDR2 is SASEGT in the germline V gene. Unmatched junction bases numbered 5, after V lost 3 bases and J lost 4 bases. The CDR3 protein is CASSDEGTGGYEQYF. CDR3 sequence (DNA): TGTGCCAGCAGTGACGAGGGGACAGGGGGGTACGAGCAGTACTTC.

The chain employs TRBV19 and TRBJ1-5; a possible D gene is TRBD1 (5 bases). The CDR3 has 16 residues. Trimming pared 4 bases from V and 1 base from J, leaving 14 bases between. CDR1 is LNHDA, CDR2 SQIVND, per germline (reference sequence). CDR3 bases: TGTGCCAGTAGTACCCAGGGTAGGAGGAGCAATCAGCCCCAGCATTTT. Amino acid sequence: CASSTQGRRSNQPQHF.

The CDR3 nucleotides are TGTGCCAGCAAACGGGGGACAGATTTGGATACGCAGTATTTT. Its translation: CASKRGTDLDTQYF. The V call is TRBV6-5, the J call TRBJ2-3; D may be TRBD1 (7 bases). The CDR3 spans 14 residues. Germline CDR1 reads MNHEY; CDR2 reads SVGAGI. V lost 7 bases and J lost 6, with 17 bases in between.

The V and J genes are TRBV11-2 and TRBJ1-4; 10 bases line up with TRBD1. This CDR3 region has 14 residues. The V segment lost 3 bases and the J segment 5 bases; nucleotides outside the gene matches: 0. Per the germline V gene, CDR1 is SGHAT and CDR2 is FQNNGV. The CDR3 bases are TGTGCCAGCAGCTTGGGACAGGGGAATGAAAAACTGTTTTTT. Protein sequence: CASSLGQGNEKLFF.

This clone has just a few counts. This chain links TRBV10-3 with TRBJ1-2; 7 bases line up with TRBD1. From germline, CDR1 is ENHRY and CDR2 SYGVKD. The ends lost 7 bases at V and 6 bases at J; junction bases unmatched: 11. The CDR3 has 14 amino acids. The CDR3 protein is CAITVRQGEDGYTF. The CDR3 coding sequence is TGTGCCATCACCGTTAGACAGGGAGAGGATGGCTACACCTTC.

The chain is built from TRBV7-8 and TRBJ2-1; 10 bases fit TRBD2. The V segment lost 5 bases and the J segment 6 bases; nucleotides outside the gene matches: 10. This CDR3 contains 16 residues. CDR1 and CDR2 (germline): SGHVS, FQNEAQ. In DNA form, the CDR3 reads TGTGCCAGCAGCCCCCAAGCGGGGGGGCCGACCAATGAGCAGTTCTTC. Protein: CASSPQAGGPTNEQFF.

V gene TRBV29-1 combines with J gene TRBJ2-1, with D perhaps TRBD1 (5 bases). The V gene lost 4 bases and the J gene lost 7 bases, with 8 bases spanning the gap. The length of the CDR3 is 11 residues. CDR1 and CDR2 (germline): SQVTM, ANQGSEA. CDR3 bases: TGCAGCGTTGGACCAGGGAATGAGCAGTTCTTC. Protein: CSVGPGNEQFF.

The chain combines TRBV6-5 with TRBJ2-7; D gene unclear. Germline V lookup: CDR1 MNHEY, CDR2 SVGAGI. The germline V and J ends were trimmed by 10 bases and 2 bases, with 9 bases remaining between them. The CDR3 length is 11 residues. CDR3 region: CAISGAYEQYF. Here the CDR3 DNA reads TGTGCCATATCAGGAGCCTACGAGCAGTACTTC.

The J gene is TRBJ2-7, the V gene TRBV7-2; the match to TRBD2 covers 7 bases. Germline CDR1 and CDR2: SGHTA and FQGNSA. J lost 6 bases, V lost 1 base, and 9 bases had no gene match. The CDR3 covers 15 residues. In nucleotides, the CDR3 is TGTGCCAGCAGCTTAGAGGGCGGGGGTATCGGCGAGCAGTACTTC. Protein product: CASSLEGGGIGEQYF. Supplemented by reference TRBV7-2 and TRBJ2-7, the full variable domain reads GAGVSQSPSNKVTEKGKDVELRCDPISGHTALYWYRQSLGQGLEFLIYFQGNSAPDKSGLPSDRFSAERTGGSVSTLTIQRTQQEDSAVYLCASSLEGGGIGEQYFGPGTRLTVT.

V gene TRBV18 combines with J gene TRBJ2-7, with D perhaps matching TRBD1 or TRBD2 (6 bases each). Trimming left V 6 bases short and J 7 bases short, with 16 bases between. Germline V gene sequence: CDR1 KGHSH, CDR2 LQKENI. This CDR3 contains 13 residues. The CDR3 DNA follows: TGTGCCAGCTCCCCGGGGGCCGCCCGTGAGCAGTACTTC. This sequence encodes CASSPGAAREQYF. The full variable domain, rest sourced from reference TRBV18 and TRBJ2-7, is NAGVMQNPRHLVRRRGQEARLRCSPMKGHSHVYWYRQLPEEGLKFMVYLQKENIIDESGMPKERFSAEFPKEGPSILRIQQVVRGDSAAYFCASSPGAAREQYFGPGTRLTVT.

The chain has TRBV6-6 and TRBJ2-7; 8 bases line up with TRBD1. Germline CDR1 is MNHNY and CDR2 is SVGAGI (reference sequence). This CDR3 has 15 amino acids. The ends lost 4 bases at V and 2 bases at J; junction bases unmatched: 7. The CDR3 loop is CASSSTGTGTYEQYF. The CDR3 coding sequence is TGTGCCAGCAGTTCAACCGGGACAGGTACCTACGAGCAGTACTTC.

V usage is TRBV11-1 and J usage is TRBJ1-1; the D is unclear. CDR3 length equals 14 residues. Germline V gene sequence: CDR1 SGHAT, CDR2 FQDESV (reference sequence). V lost 2 bases to trimming and J lost 1 base, with 8 bases between them. The CDR3 sequence is CASSLLARNTEAFF. The CDR3 coding sequence is TGTGCCAGCAGCTTATTAGCGAGGAACACTGAAGCTTTCTTT.

The CDR3 loop reads CASSLSGVSTDTQYF. CDR3 sequence (DNA): TGTGCCAGCAGTCTGTCCGGGGTCAGCACAGATACGCAGTATTTT. The rearrangement links TRBV27 to TRBJ2-3, with D possibly TRBD2 on 5 matching bases. V was cut by 5 bases and J by 0 bases, with 12 bases left in between. CDR1 MNHEY and CDR2 SMNVEV come from the germline V gene (reference sequence). The CDR3 runs to 15 residues.